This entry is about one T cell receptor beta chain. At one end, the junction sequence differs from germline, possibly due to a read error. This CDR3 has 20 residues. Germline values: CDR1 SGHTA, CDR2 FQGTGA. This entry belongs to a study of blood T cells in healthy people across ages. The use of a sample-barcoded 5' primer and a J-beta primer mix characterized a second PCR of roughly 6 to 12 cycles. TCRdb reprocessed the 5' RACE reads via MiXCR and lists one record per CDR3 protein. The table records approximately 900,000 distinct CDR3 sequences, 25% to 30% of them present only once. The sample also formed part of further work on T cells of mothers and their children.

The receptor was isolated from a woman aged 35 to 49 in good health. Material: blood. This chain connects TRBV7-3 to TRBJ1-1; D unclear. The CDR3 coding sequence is TGTGCCAGCAGTTTAAAGGGAGGATACCTACAAGCGGGCCTGAACACTGAAGCTTTCTTT. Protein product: CASSLKGGYLQAGLNTEAFF.